Sequencing of this T cell receptor beta chain was carried out in a study of Ad26.COV2.S vaccination and SARS-CoV-2 variants. Study-level findings and limits: Vaccine and placebo groups showed comparable non-spike TCR breadth. Researchers cautioned that TCR breadth and depth analyses may have underestimated total T cell responses. Vaccine recipients posted higher spike-specific TCR breadth than their placebo counterparts. Following vaccination, spike-specific CD8+ and CD4+ T cell responses reportedly exhibited substantial breadth.

The assay was immunoSEQ multiplex PCR, and TCRdb's table has in-frame clones only and misses some. Of around 370,000 clones listed, about 92% are singletons. On this clone: Its antigen is as yet unknown.

This CDR3 is built from 14 residues. V was clipped by 6 bases and J by 9 bases; unmatched bases: 11. Germline loops: CDR1 SGHVS, CDR2 FQNEAQ. This receptor was obtained from a human donor who had recovered from COVID-19. The rearrangement links TRBV7-8 to TRBJ2-1; TRBD1 matches 7 bases. The sequences come from peripheral blood, collected after recovery from COVID-19. The CDR3 protein is CASSKEGARREQFF. CDR3 DNA: TGTGCCAGCAGTAAAGAGGGGGCCAGGCGTGAGCAGTTCTTC.